This note documents a single T cell receptor (beta chain) sequence. The V end lost 5 bases, the J end lost 6 bases, and 14 bases lay between the germline ends. Germline CDR1 is SGHAT and CDR2 is FQNNGV. This CDR3 has 14 residues. This sample is drawn from a study of patients and donors after allogeneic stem cell transplantation. TCRdb ran MiXCR on the RT-PCR reads and lists one entry per CDR3 protein. The repertoire holds some 40,000 distinct CDR3 sequences, more than 30% seen once, with 60% to 80% in the top ten. The genes are TRBV11-2 and TRBJ2-1; D unresolved. This receptor was identified in a human donor who was either an allogeneic HSCT recipient or a stem cell or donor lymphocyte infusion donor (not recorded which). It is not recorded whose cells these are; they may come from a transplant donor. Sequencing used blood, either unsorted or a sorted T cell fraction (not recorded which). The DNA of the CDR3 is TGTGCCAGCAGCCAGGATCTAGAACTCAATGAGCAGTTCTTC. This codes for CASSQDLELNEQFF. The entire variable domain, with the rest obtained from reference TRBV11-2 and TRBJ2-1, is as follows: EAGVAQSPRYKIIEKRQSVAFWCNPISGHATLYWYQQILGQGPKLLIQFQNNGVVDDSQLPKDRFSAERLKGVDSTLKIQPAKLEDSAVYLCASSQDLELNEQFFGPGTRLTVL.